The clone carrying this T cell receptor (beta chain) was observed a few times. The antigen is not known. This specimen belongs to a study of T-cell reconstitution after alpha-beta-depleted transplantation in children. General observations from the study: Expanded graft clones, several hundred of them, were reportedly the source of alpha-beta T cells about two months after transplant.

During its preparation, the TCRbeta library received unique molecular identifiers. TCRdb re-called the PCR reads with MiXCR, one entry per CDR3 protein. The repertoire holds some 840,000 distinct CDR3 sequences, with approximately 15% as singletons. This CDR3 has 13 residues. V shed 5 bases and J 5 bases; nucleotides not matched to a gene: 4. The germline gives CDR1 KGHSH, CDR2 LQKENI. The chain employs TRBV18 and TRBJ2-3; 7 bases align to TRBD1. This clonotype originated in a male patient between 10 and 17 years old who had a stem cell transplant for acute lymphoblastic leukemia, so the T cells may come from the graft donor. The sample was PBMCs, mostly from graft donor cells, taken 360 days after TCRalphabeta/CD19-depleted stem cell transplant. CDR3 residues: CASSLDRIDTQYF. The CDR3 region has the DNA TGTGCCAGCTCATTGGACAGGATAGATACGCAGTATTTT.